This T cell receptor (beta chain) comes out of a study of blood T cell repertoires in COVID-19. Study information: From the United States, Italy and Spain came samples of acute and convalescent COVID-19.

Here immunoSEQ multiplex PCR was the method, and the copy in TCRdb shows in-frame clones only, minus some. The table lists approximately 240,000 clones, roughly 80% of them singletons. The length of the CDR3 is 17 residues. Germline CDR1 is LGHNA and CDR2 is YNFKEQ. V lost 0 bases and J lost 5, with 19 bases in between. Sequencing used PBMCs or T cells enriched from blood (not recorded which). This clonotype was obtained from a woman in her thirties or forties with acute COVID-19. The chain has TRBV4-2 and TRBJ2-5, with a possible D match to TRBD1 (6 bases). The CDR3 nucleotides are TGTGCCAGCAGCCAAGAAGGAATGGCAGGGGCGTTTGAGACCCAGTACTTC. This sequence encodes CASSQEGMAGAFETQYF.